This T cell receptor (beta chain) is drawn from a study of control samples from healthy donors and cancer patients. This clone was recorded a few times. After removal of 4 bases from V and 2 bases from J, the junction contained 9 bases not matched to a gene. The CDR3 is made up of 17 amino acids. Germline assignment: CDR1 ENHRY and CDR2 SYGVKD. Repertoires were generated with immunoSEQ multiplex PCR, while TCRdb's copy carries only in-frame clones and drops some. The sample contains around 70,000 clones, 83% of which appear only once. Sample: blood. The V call is TRBV10-3, the J call TRBJ1-5; TRBD1 matches 9 bases. This sequence was found in a man aged 55 to 70 in good health. The CDR3, as DNA: TGTGCCATCAGTGGCCAACAGGGGGCGCCGGGCAATCAGCCCCAGCATTTT. As protein: CAISGQQGAPGNQPQHF.